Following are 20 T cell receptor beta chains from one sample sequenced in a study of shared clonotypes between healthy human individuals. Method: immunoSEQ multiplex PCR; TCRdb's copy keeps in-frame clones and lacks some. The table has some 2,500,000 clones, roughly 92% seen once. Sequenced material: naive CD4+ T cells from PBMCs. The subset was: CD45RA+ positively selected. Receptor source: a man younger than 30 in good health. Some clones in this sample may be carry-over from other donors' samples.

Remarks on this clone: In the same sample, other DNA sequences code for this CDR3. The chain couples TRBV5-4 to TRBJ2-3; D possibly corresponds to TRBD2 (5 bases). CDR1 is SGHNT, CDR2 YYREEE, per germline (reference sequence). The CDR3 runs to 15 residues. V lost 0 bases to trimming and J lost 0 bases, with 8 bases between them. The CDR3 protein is CASSLAGTSTDTQYF. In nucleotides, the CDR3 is TGTGCCAGCAGCTTGGCGGGAACTAGCACAGATACGCAGTATTTT.

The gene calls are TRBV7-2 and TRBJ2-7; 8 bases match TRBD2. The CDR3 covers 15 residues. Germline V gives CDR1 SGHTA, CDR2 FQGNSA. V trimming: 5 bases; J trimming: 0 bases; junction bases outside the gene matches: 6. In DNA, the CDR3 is TGTGCCAGCAGCAAGAGCGGGAGTGACTCCTACGAGCAGTACTTC. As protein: CASSKSGSDSYEQYF.

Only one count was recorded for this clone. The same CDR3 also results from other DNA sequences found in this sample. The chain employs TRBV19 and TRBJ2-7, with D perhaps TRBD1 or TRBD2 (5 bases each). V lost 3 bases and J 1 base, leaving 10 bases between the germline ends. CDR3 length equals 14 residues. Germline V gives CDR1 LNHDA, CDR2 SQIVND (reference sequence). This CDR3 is CASSIGGGSYEQYF. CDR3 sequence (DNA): TGTGCCAGTAGTATTGGTGGGGGTTCCTACGAGCAGTACTTC.

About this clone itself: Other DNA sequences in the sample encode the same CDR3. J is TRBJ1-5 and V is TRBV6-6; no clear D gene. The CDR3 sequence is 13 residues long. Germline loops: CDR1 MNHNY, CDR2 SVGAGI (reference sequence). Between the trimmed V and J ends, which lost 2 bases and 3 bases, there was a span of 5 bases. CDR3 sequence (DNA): TGTGCCAGCAGTTACAGGGACAATCAGCCCCAGCATTTT. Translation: CASSYRDNQPQHF.

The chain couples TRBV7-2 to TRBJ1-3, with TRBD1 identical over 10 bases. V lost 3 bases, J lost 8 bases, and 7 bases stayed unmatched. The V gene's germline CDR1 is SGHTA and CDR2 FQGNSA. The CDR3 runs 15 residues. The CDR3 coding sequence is TGTGCCAGCAGCTTCAGACAGGGGGCGGGGGACACCATATATTTT. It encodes CASSFRQGAGDTIYF.

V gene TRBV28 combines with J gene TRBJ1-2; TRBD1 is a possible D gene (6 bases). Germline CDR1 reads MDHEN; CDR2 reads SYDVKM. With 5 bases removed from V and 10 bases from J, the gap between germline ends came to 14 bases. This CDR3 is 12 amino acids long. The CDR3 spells CASSTQGQPYTF. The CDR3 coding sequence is TGTGCCAGCAGTACCCAAGGACAGCCCTACACCTTC.

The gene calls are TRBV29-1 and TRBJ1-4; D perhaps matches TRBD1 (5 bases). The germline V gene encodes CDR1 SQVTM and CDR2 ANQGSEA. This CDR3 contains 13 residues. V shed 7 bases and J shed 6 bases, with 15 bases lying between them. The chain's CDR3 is CSASRGGDEKLFF. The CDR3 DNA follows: TGCAGCGCCTCACGGGGGGGAGATGAAAAACTGTTTTTT.

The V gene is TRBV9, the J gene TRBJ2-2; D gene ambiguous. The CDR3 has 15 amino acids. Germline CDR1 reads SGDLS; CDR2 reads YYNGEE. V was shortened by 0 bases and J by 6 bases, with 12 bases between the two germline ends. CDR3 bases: TGTGCCAGCAGCGTAGAAGCTGTGATTGCCGGGGAGCTGTTTTTT. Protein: CASSVEAVIAGELFF.

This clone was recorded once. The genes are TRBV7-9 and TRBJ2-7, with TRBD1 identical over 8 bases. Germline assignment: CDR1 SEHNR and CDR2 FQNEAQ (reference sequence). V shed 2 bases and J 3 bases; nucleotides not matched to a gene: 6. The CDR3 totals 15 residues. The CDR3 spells CASSLYGQGLYEQYF. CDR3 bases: TGTGCCAGCAGCTTATACGGACAGGGTCTCTACGAGCAGTACTTC.

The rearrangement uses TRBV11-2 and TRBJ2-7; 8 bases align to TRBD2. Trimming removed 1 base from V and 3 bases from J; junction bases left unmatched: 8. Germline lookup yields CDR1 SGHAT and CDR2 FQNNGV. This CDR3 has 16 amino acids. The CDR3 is CASSLGSGTRGYEQYF. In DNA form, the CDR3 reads TGTGCCAGCAGCTTAGGGTCCGGGACTAGGGGCTACGAGCAGTACTTC.

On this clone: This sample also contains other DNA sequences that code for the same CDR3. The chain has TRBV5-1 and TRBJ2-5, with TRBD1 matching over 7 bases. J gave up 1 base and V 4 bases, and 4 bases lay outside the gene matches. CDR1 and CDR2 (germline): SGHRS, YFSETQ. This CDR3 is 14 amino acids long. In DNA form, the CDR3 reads TGCGCCAGCAGCAGAGGACAGGCCCAAGAGACCCAGTACTTC. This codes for CASSRGQAQETQYF.

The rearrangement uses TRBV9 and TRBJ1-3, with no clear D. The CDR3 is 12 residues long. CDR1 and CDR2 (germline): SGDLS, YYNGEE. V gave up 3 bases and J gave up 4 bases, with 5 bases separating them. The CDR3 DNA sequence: TGTGCCAGCAGCGCACAGGGAAACACCATATATTTT. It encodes CASSAQGNTIYF.

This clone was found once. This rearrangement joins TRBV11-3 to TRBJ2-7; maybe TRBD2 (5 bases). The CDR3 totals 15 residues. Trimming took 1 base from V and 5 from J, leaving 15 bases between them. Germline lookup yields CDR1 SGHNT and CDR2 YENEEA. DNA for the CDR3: TGTGCCAGCAGCTTAGGCAGCGGCCTCGTCGACGAGCAGTACTTC. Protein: CASSLGSGLVDEQYF.

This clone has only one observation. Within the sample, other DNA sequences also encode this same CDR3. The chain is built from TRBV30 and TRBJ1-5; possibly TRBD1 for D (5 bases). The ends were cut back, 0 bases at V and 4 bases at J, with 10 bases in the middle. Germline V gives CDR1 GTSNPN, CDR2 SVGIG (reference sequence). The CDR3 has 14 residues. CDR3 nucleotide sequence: TGTGCCTGGAGTGTCGGGGCAGGGAATCAGCCCCAGCATTTT. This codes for CAWSVGAGNQPQHF.

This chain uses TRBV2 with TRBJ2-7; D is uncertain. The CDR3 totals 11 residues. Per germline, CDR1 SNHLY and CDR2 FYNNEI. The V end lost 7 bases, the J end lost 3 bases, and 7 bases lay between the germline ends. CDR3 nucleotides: TGTGCCAGCAAGAACTACTACGAGCAGTACTTC. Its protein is CASKNYYEQYF.

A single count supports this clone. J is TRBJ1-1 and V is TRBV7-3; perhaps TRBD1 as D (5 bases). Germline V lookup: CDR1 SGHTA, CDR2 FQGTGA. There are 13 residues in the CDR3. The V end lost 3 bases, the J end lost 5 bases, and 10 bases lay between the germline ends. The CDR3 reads CASSFGGGTEAFF. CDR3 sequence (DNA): TGTGCCAGCAGCTTTGGCGGGGGAACTGAAGCTTTCTTT.

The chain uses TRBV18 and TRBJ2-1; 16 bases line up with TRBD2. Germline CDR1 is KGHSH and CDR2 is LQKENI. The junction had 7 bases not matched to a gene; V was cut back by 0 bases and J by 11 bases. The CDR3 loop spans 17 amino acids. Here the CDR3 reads CASSPPAGTSGRVQQFF. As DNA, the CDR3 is TGTGCCAGCTCACCACCGGCCGGGACTAGCGGGAGGGTTCAGCAGTTCTTC.

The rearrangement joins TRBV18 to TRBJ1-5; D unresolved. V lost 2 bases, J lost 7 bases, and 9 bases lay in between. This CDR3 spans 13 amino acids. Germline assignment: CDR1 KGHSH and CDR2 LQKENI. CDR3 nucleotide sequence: TGTGCCAGCTCACCAAAACCTACACAGCCCCAGCATTTT. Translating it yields CASSPKPTQPQHF.

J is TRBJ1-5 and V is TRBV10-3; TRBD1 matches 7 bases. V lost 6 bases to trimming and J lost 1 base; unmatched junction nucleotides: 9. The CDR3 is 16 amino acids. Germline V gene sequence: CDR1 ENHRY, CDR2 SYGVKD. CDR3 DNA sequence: TGTGCCATCAGGCCCTCAGGGGGGGACAGCAATCAGCCCCAGCATTTT. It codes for CAIRPSGGDSNQPQHF.

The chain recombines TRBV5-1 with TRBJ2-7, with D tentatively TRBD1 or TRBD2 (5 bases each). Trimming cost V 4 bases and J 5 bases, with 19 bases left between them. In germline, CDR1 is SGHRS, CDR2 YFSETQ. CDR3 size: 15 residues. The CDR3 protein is CASSQPAGTTHEQYF. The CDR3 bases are TGCGCCAGCAGCCAGCCCGCCGGGACCACCCACGAGCAGTACTTC.